Listed below are T cell receptor beta chains from one sample, sequenced in a study of cytomegalovirus exposure and HLA in healthy donors. This table comes from immunoSEQ multiplex PCR, and its TCRdb copy is limited to in-frame clones, with some not included. The sample lists 150,000 to 200,000 clones, approximately 82% occurring once. Sequencing input: PBMCs. These receptors were collected from a man between 40 and 49 years old in good health and CMV-seropositive. Both conserved end residues are part of each CDR3. The order of the fields is V gene, clone size, D gene, J gene, CDR3 protein, CDR3 DNA. A D gene is named only where the DNA matches it firmly. Clone size, where shown, is once, few, many, or a class for clones that have expanded.

>TRBV2|.|TRBD2|TRBJ2-7
CASSALGREVEQYF
TGTGCCAGCAGTGCATTAGGGCGGGAGGTCGAGCAGTACTTC
>TRBV9|.|TRBD2|TRBJ2-5
CASSGKGDGREREQYF
TGTGCCAGCAGCGGTAAGGGGGACGGGAGGGAGCGGGAGCAGTACTTC
>TRBV4-3|.|.|TRBJ2-3
CASSQDRASTDTQYF
TGCGCCAGCAGCCAAGACAGGGCAAGCACAGATACGCAGTATTTT
>TRBV5-1|.|TRBD1|TRBJ2-7
CASSLAGTGIPYEQYF
TGCGCCAGCAGCTTGGCCGGGACAGGGATCCCCTACGAGCAGTACTTC
>TRBV13|.|.|TRBJ2-5
CASSLDPARETQYF
TGTGCCAGCAGCTTAGACCCAGCGAGAGAGACCCAGTACTTC
>TRBV28|.|.|TRBJ1-2
CASSTSLYYGYTF
TGTGCCAGCAGTACGAGTTTGTATTATGGCTACACCTTC
>TRBV28|few|TRBD2|TRBJ2-7
CASSLLAGEQYF
TGTGCCAGCAGTTTACTAGCGGGGGAGCAGTACTTC
>TRBV28|.|TRBD2|TRBJ2-1
CASPPGGRSSYNEQFF
TGTGCCAGCCCACCCGGGGGGAGGAGCTCCTACAATGAGCAGTTCTTC
>TRBV5-1|.|TRBD2|TRBJ2-1
CASSLKAGDHNEQFF
TGCGCCAGCAGCTTGAAAGCGGGAGACCACAATGAGCAGTTCTTC
>TRBV6-5|.|.|TRBJ2-7
CASSVHYEQYF
TGTGCCAGCAGTGTCCACTACGAGCAGTACTTC
>TRBV28|.|TRBD1|TRBJ1-2
CASTPEGARYGYTF
TGTGCCAGCACTCCCGAGGGGGCACGCTATGGCTACACCTTC
>TRBV6-5|once|.|TRBJ2-2
CASSYLGGTGELFF
TGTGCCAGCAGTTATCTGGGGGGTACCGGGGAGCTGTTTTTT
>TRBV5-1|.|.|TRBJ1-1
CASSWSGTEAFF
TGCGCCAGCAGCTGGTCAGGCACTGAAGCTTTCTTT
>TRBV5-4|few|.|TRBJ1-2
CASSLARLGLSNYGYTF
TGTGCCAGCAGCTTGGCAAGGCTAGGCCTCAGTAACTATGGCTACACCTTC
>TRBV7-2|.|TRBD2|TRBJ2-1
CASSSGTTNEQFF
TGTGCCAGCAGCTCCGGGACTACAAATGAGCAGTTCTTC
>TRBV29-1|once|TRBD2|TRBJ2-3
CSVAGGRAKVVSTDTQYF
TGCAGCGTTGCTGGCGGGAGGGCCAAGGTTGTAAGCACAGATACGCAGTATTTT
>TRBV28|.|TRBD2|TRBJ2-1
CASSLGLGGSSEQFF
TGTGCCAGCAGTTTGGGCCTGGGCGGGAGCAGTGAGCAGTTCTTC
>TRBV27|.|.|TRBJ2-5
CASSFQGNQETQYF
TGTGCCAGCAGTTTTCAGGGAAACCAAGAGACCCAGTACTTC
>TRBV5-1|.|.|TRBJ2-1
CASSLDSGSYNEQFF
TGCGCCAGCAGCTTGGATAGCGGTTCCTACAATGAGCAGTTCTTC
>TRBV2|.|.|TRBJ2-3
CASSDQGLSTDTQYF
TGTGCCAGCAGTGATCAGGGACTGAGCACAGATACGCAGTATTTT
>TRBV28|.|.|TRBJ1-5
CASSLFQGSNQPQHF
TGTGCCAGCAGTTTATTTCAGGGGAGCAATCAGCCCCAGCATTTT
>TRBV5-1|.|TRBD1|TRBJ1-1
CASSLGGQGSEAFF
TGCGCCAGCAGCTTGGGGGGACAGGGGAGTGAAGCTTTCTTT
>TRBV7-6|.|TRBD1|TRBJ1-3
CASSLSIDRVTGNTIYF
TGTGCCAGCAGCTTATCCATTGACAGGGTTACTGGAAACACCATATATTTT
>TRBV21-1|.|.|TRBJ2-1
CASSNGTKNNEQFF
TGTGCCAGCAGCAATGGGACAAAGAACAATGAGCAGTTCTTC
>TRBV4-1|.|TRBD1|TRBJ1-1
CASSQPDRVNTEAFF
TGCGCCAGCAGCCAGCCGGACAGGGTAAACACTGAAGCTTTCTTT
>TRBV29-1|.|.|TRBJ1-2
CSVDRGYTF
TGCAGCGTTGACAGAGGCTACACCTTC
>TRBV28|.|.|TRBJ1-2
CASSYAGGAYGYTF
TGTGCCAGCAGCTACGCTGGAGGGGCTTATGGCTACACCTTC
>TRBV28|.|TRBD2|TRBJ2-7
CASRGFEAGEGEQYF
TGTGCCAGCAGGGGGTTTGAAGCGGGAGAAGGCGAGCAGTACTTC
>TRBV7-2|.|TRBD1|TRBJ2-7
CASSLAPQGTYSYEQYF
TGTGCCAGCAGCTTAGCGCCACAGGGGACCTACTCCTACGAGCAGTACTTC
>TRBV25-1|.|TRBD2|TRBJ2-1
CASSEFANGGREQFF
TGTGCCAGCAGTGAATTTGCCAATGGCGGGAGGGAGCAGTTCTTC
>TRBV2|.|.|TRBJ2-7
CASSESRYEQYF
TGTGCCAGCAGTGAGTCGCGTTACGAGCAGTACTTC
>TRBV5-1|.|.|TRBJ2-1
CASSLTLDEQFF
TGCGCCAGCAGCTTGACGTTAGATGAGCAGTTCTTC
>TRBV2|.|TRBD1|TRBJ1-3
CASSDRGGNTIYF
TGTGCCAGCAGCGACAGGGGTGGAAACACCATATATTTT
>TRBV29-1|.|.|TRBJ1-1
CSVDDKYLNTEAFF
TGCAGCGTTGACGACAAGTACTTGAACACTGAAGCTTTCTTT
>TRBV14|.|.|TRBJ2-5
CASSHQFGGVQETQYF
TGTGCCAGCAGCCACCAATTTGGCGGGGTTCAAGAGACCCAGTACTTC
>TRBV5-8|.|.|TRBJ1-3
CASNSGTRGNTIYF
TGTGCCAGCAACTCGGGGACTCGTGGAAACACCATATATTTT
>TRBV2|.|.|TRBJ1-1
CASRGTRMNTEAFF
TGTGCCAGCAGAGGGACAAGGATGAACACTGAAGCTTTCTTT
>TRBV6-1|.|.|TRBJ1-5
CATRETNQPQHF
TGTGCCACCCGGGAGACCAATCAGCCCCAGCATTTT
>TRBV10-3|.|.|TRBJ1-5
CAISESGGNQPQHF
TGTGCCATCAGTGAGTCAGGGGGCAATCAGCCCCAGCATTTT
>TRBV29-1|.|.|TRBJ1-1
CSVRGGGGTEAFF
TGCAGCGTGAGGGGGGGAGGGGGCACTGAAGCTTTCTTT
>TRBV4-3|.|TRBD1|TRBJ1-6
CASSQAQGKVYSPLHF
TGCGCCAGCAGCCAAGCACAGGGGAAAGTATATTCACCCCTCCACTTT
>TRBV30|once|TRBD2|TRBJ2-3
CAWSRASGTADTQYF
TGTGCCTGGAGTAGGGCTAGCGGGACCGCAGATACGCAGTATTTT
>TRBV7-7|.|TRBD1|TRBJ1-4
CASSLQQGPNEKLFF
TGTGCTAGCAGCCTCCAACAGGGGCCGAATGAAAAACTGTTTTTT
>TRBV5-6|.|TRBD1|TRBJ2-5
CASSLGGGETQYF
TGTGCCAGCAGCCTAGGGGGCGGCGAGACCCAGTACTTC
>TRBV6-5|.|.|TRBJ2-1
CASTLDTSSNEQFF
TGTGCCAGCACCCTGGACACCTCCTCCAATGAGCAGTTCTTC
>TRBV2|once|TRBD1|TRBJ1-1
CASSARTGMNTEAFF
TGTGCCAGCAGTGCCCGGACAGGGATGAACACTGAAGCTTTCTTT
>TRBV7-3|.|.|TRBJ2-5
CASSLGQGRYQETQYF
TGTGCCAGCAGTTTGGGGCAGGGCAGGTACCAAGAGACCCAGTACTTC
>TRBV7-3|.|TRBD1|TRBJ2-6
CASSAHPTGTGVPGANVLTF
TGTGCCAGCAGCGCGCATCCGACCGGGACAGGGGTTCCTGGGGCCAACGTCCTGACTTTC
>TRBV9|once|.|TRBJ2-7
CASSGRGGEFYEQYF
TGTGCCAGCAGCGGCAGAGGGGGAGAATTCTACGAGCAGTACTTC
>TRBV5-1|.|TRBD2|TRBJ2-2
CASSPLAGGIAGELFF
TGCGCCAGCAGCCCCTTAGCGGGAGGGATCGCCGGGGAGCTGTTTTTT
>TRBV5-1|.|.|TRBJ2-2
CASSPNTGELFF
TGCGCCAGCAGCCCAAACACCGGGGAGCTGTTTTTT
>TRBV10-3|.|TRBD1|TRBJ1-2
CAISGQGAGNYGYTF
TGTGCCATCAGTGGACAGGGGGCGGGGAACTATGGCTACACCTTC
>TRBV12-5|.|TRBD2|TRBJ2-7
CASGPGTSGSYEQYF
TGTGCTAGTGGTCCCGGGACTAGCGGTTCCTACGAGCAGTACTTC
>TRBV19|.|.|TRBJ1-5
CASSTGAGSNQPQHF
TGTGCCAGTAGTACAGGGGCTGGTAGCAATCAGCCCCAGCATTTT
>TRBV7-7|.|TRBD1|TRBJ2-7
CASSLDPGQESSYEQYF
TGTGCCAGCAGCTTAGACCCGGGACAGGAGAGCTCCTACGAGCAGTACTTC
>TRBV6-1|.|.|TRBJ2-7
CASRQGYEQYF
TGTGCCAGCAGGCAGGGGTACGAGCAGTACTTC